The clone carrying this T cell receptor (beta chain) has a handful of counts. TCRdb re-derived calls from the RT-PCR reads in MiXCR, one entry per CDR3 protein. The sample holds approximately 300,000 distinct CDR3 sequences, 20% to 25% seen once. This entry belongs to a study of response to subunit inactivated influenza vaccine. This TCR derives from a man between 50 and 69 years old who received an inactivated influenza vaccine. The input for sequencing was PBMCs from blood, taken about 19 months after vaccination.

The CDR3 region is CASSTRVTEAFF. CDR3 sequence (DNA): TGTGCCAGCAGCACTCGGGTCACTGAAGCTTTCTTT. This sequence joins TRBV7-9 and TRBJ1-1, with no clear D. The V end lost 5 bases, the J end lost 4 bases, and 8 bases lay between the germline ends. Per the germline V gene, CDR1 is SEHNR and CDR2 is FQNEAQ (reference sequence). This CDR3 comprises 12 residues.